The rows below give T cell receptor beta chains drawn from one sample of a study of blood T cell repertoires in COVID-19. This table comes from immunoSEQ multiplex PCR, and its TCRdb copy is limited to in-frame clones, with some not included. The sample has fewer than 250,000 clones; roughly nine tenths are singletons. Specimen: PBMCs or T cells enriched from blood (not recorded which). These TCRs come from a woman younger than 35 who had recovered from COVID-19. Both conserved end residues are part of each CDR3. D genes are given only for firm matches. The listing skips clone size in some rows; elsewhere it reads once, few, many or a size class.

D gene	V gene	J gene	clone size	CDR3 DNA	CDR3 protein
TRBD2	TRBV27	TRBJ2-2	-	TGTGCCGCGGGGGGCCAGGCGAACACCGGGGAGCTGTTTTTT	CAAGGQANTGELFF
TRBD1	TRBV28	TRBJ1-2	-	TGTGCCATCAGGGGGGCAGGGGCGAACTATGGCTACACCTTC	CAIRGAGANYGYTF
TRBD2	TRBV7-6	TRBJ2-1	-	TGTGCCAGCAGCTCAGATTTAGGGCAGCTAGCGGAAAGCGTCTTC	CASSSDLGQLAESVF
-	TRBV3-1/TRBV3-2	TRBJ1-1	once	TGTGCCAGCAGCCAGGAGGCATATGAAGCTTTCTTT	CASSQEAYEAFF
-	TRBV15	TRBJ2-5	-	TGTGCCACCAGCAGAGATCAGGGCGCCCAAGAGACCCAGTACTTC	CATSRDQGAQETQYF
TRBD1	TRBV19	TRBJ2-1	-	TGTGCCAGTAGTATAGATGGGACAGGGGCAGGGAATGAGCAGTTCTTC	CASSIDGTGAGNEQFF
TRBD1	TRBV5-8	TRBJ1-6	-	TGTGCCAGCAGCAGAACAGGGGGGGATTATTCACCCCTCCACTTT	CASSRTGGDYSPLHF
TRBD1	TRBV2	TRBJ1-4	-	TGTGCCAGCAGGTGGTCAGGGGGCGGGAATGAAAAACTGTTTTTT	CASRWSGGGNEKLFF
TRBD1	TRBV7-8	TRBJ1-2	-	TGTGCCAGCAGCTTGGACAGGGTAGCTGGCTACACCTTC	CASSLDRVAGYTF
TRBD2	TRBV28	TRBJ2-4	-	TGTGCCAGCAGTTTACTTGTGGGAGGGCTAGCCAAAAACATTCAGTACTTC	CASSLLVGGLAKNIQYF
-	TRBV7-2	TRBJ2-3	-	TGTGCCAGCAGCTTCGAAGCCGGCACAGATACGCAGTATTTT	CASSFEAGTDTQYF
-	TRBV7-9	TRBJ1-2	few	TGTGCCAGCAGCGCAACAGACTATGGCTACACCTTC	CASSATDYGYTF
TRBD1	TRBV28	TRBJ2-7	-	TGTGCCAGCGTGGGACAGGGGATTGGGCAGTACTTC	CASVGQGIGQYF
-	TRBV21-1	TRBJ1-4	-	TGTGCCAGCAGCTCTCGAGATGAAAAACTGTTTTTT	CASSSRDEKLFF
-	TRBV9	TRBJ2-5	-	TGTGCCAGCAGCTACGGGCGGGGAGAGACCCAGTACTTC	CASSYGRGETQYF
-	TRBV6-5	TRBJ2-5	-	TGTGCCAGCAGGAGAGAAAAGACCCAGTACTTC	CASRREKTQYF
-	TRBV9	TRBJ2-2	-	TGTGCCAGCAGCAGACTGTTAATGAACACCGGGGAGCTGTTTTTT	CASSRLLMNTGELFF
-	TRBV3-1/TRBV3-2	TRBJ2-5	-	TGTGCCAGCAGCCCCCCGACATTAGGACAGCAAGAGACCCAGTACTTC	CASSPPTLGQQETQYF
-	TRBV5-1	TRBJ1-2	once	TGCGCCAGCAGCTTGAGCGGGATAAGGTACGGCTACACCTTC	CASSLSGIRYGYTF
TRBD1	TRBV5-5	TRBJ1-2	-	TGTGCCAGCAGCTTGGGGACGGGACAGGGCGATAGCTACACCTTC	CASSLGTGQGDSYTF
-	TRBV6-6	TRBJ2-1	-	TGTGCCAGCAGTGCCCAGGGGTCCTACAATGAGCAGTTCTTC	CASSAQGSYNEQFF
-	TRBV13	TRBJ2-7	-	TGTGCCAGCAGCTTCGCGCGGAGCACCACCTACGAGCAGTACTTC	CASSFARSTTYEQYF
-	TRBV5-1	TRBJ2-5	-	TGCGCCAGCAGCTTGGAAGCAGGCGACATGAAGACCCAGTACTTC	CASSLEAGDMKTQYF
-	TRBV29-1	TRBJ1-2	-	TGCAGCGGCTTTTCCCCGGTAAACTATGGCTACACCTTC	CSGFSPVNYGYTF
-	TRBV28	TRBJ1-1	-	TGTGCCAGCAGTTTAACAGGGATGGCTGAAGCTTTCTTT	CASSLTGMAEAFF
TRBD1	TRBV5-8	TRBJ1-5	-	TGTGCCAGCAGCTTGCAGGGGGCCCGTAATCAGCCCCAGCATTTT	CASSLQGARNQPQHF
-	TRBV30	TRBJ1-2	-	TGTGCCTGGGGGGCTCCAGGGGCAAGCTATGGCTACACCTTC	CAWGAPGASYGYTF
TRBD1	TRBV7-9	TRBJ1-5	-	TGTGCCAGCAGCCGGACAGGGGGCAATCAGCCCCAGCATTTT	CASSRTGGNQPQHF
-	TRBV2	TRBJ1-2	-	TGTGCCAGCAAGTTGGTGAGGGGAGGAGAAGGGGGCTACACCTTC	CASKLVRGGEGGYTF
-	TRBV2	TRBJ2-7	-	TGTGCCAGCAGTGTTTTGCAGGACAGTAGTAGGCAGTACTTC	CASSVLQDSSRQYF
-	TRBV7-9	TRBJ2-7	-	TGTGCCAGCAGCCCTGCCTACGAGCAGTACTTC	CASSPAYEQYF
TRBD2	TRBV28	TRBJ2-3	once	TGTGCCAGCAGTTCCCCTAGCGGGGCGAGCACAGATACGCAGTATTTT	CASSSPSGASTDTQYF
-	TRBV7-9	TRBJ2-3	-	TGTGCCAGCAGCCAAACGGAGCCCTACACAGATACGCAGTATTTT	CASSQTEPYTDTQYF
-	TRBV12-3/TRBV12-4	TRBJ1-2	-	TGTGCCAGCAGTTTATCCCAAGTACAGGGCTACACCTTC	CASSLSQVQGYTF
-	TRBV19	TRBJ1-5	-	TGTGCCAGTAGTATAATCCGGAATCAGCCCCAGCATTTT	CASSIIRNQPQHF
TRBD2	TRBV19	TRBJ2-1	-	TGTGCCAGTAGACCGGGACTAGCGTTCAATGAGCAGTTCTTC	CASRPGLAFNEQFF
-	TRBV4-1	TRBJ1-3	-	TGCGCCAGCAGCCGTAAAGCTACAGGTTACCTTGACTCACGCACCATATATTTT	CASSRKATGYLDSRTIYF
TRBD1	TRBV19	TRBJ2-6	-	TGTGCCAGTAGTAGGGACAGTCGGTCCTTGGGGGCCAACGTCCTGACTTTC	CASSRDSRSLGANVLTF
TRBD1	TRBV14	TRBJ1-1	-	TGTGCCAGCAGCCTAACAGGGGGCAGTACAGCTTTCTTT	CASSLTGGSTAFF
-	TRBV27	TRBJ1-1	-	TGTGCCAGCAGTTTGGACAGGAACACTGAAGCTTTCTTT	CASSLDRNTEAFF
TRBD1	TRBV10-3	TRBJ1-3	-	TGTGCCATCAGTGAGTTGTCAGGGGGTTATGCTGGAAACACCATATATTTT	CAISELSGGYAGNTIYF
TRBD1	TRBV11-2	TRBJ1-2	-	TGTGCCAGCAGCCAGGGACAGGCTGGTGTAAACTATGGCTACACCTTC	CASSQGQAGVNYGYTF
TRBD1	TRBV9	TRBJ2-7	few	TGTGCCAGCAGCCCCCTGGGGACAGGGAACGAGCAGTACTTC	CASSPLGTGNEQYF
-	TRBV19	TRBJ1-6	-	TGTGCCAGTAGTATTTCAGGGCTCGATAATTCACCCCTCCACTTT	CASSISGLDNSPLHF
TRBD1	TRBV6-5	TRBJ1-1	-	TGTGCCAGCTACAGGGGGCAGACTGAAGCTTTCTTT	CASYRGQTEAFF
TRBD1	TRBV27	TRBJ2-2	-	TGTGCCAGCAGTTTATTTGGACAGGGACCTAACACCGGGGAGCTGTTTTTT	CASSLFGQGPNTGELFF
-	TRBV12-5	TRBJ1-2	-	TGTGCTAGTGGTTTGGCACCGTATAGATATGGCTACACCTTC	CASGLAPYRYGYTF
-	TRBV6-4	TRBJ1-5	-	TGTGCCAGCAGTGAATTCGCAGGGACTCTACCCCAGCATTTT	CASSEFAGTLPQHF
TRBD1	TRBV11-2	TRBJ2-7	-	TGTGCCAGCAGCTCCTCCCGGGACAGGGTCGTAGGCGAGCAGTACTTC	CASSSSRDRVVGEQYF